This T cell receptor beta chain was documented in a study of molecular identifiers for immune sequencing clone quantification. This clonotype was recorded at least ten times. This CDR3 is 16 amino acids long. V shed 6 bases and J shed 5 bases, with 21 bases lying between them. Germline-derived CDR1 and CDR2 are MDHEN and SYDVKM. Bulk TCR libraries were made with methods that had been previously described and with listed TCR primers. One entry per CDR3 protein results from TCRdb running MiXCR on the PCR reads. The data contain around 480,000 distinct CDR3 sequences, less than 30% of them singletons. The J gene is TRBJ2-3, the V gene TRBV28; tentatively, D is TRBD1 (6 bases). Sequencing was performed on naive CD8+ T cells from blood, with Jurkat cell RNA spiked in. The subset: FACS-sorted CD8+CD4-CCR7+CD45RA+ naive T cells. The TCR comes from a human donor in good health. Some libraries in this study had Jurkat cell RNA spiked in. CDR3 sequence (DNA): TGTGCCAGCAGGGCAGGGGACGATCTTCAGGAAGATACGCAGTATTTT. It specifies CASRAGDDLQEDTQYF.